This TCR beta chain was retrieved from a study of shared clonotypes between healthy human individuals. Across the study: The plates for each donor numbered three CD4 naive, three CD4 memory, two CD8 naive and one CD8 memory. The study, taken as a whole, reports: Non-shared clonotypes were found to have lower generation probabilities than the clonotypes that were shared by all four of the sorted-subset donors.

A note on this clone: Its antigen is not identified.

The study separated CD4+ cells into CD45RA+ naive and CD45RA-negative memory subsets. Generated by immunoSEQ multiplex PCR, the TCRdb table keeps only in-frame clones and is missing some. The data hold 2 million to 3 million clones, with approximately 93% observed a single time. The CDR3 sequence is 14 residues long. From germline, CDR1 is SGHDN and CDR2 FVKESK. J lost 4 bases, V lost 4 bases, and 4 bases had no gene match. The sample consisted of naive CD4+ T cells from PBMCs. The subset was: CD45RA+ positively selected. The chain joins TRBV14 to TRBJ1-5; 7 bases match TRBD1. This clonotype was sampled from a man between 18 and 29 years old in good health. Some clones in this sample may be carry-over from other donors' samples. The CDR3 DNA reads as TGTGCCAGCAGCCGGGCAGGGGGGAATCAGCCCCAGCATTTT. Translation: CASSRAGGNQPQHF.